The T cell receptor (beta chain) described here comes from a study of T cells after yellow fever vaccination. Study results and caveats: The study re-detected most primary-vaccination clones after the booster (roughly 95% CD4, almost 90% CD8).

This clonotype has ten or more counts. Its cognate antigen is unknown. MiXCR was run by TCRdb on the 5' RACE reads, yielding one entry per CDR3 protein. The sample has some 240,000 distinct CDR3 sequences; 3.6% are singletons. The V end was cut by 2 bases, the J end by 14 bases, with 11 bases between. Germline V CDR1 and CDR2: SGHRS, YFSETQ. CDR3 length: 11 residues. The TCR was taken from a man aged 18 to 30 who received the YFV17D yellow fever vaccine. The gene calls are TRBV5-1 and TRBJ2-1; D gene ambiguous. This sample comprised PBMCs, obtained 15 days after the yellow fever booster vaccination. The CDR3, as DNA: TGCGCCAGCAGCTTCGCCCTCAATGAGTTCTTC. Encoded protein: CASSFALNEFF.